This T cell receptor beta chain was retrieved from a study of T-cell memory formation after mild COVID-19. Germline-derived CDR1 and CDR2 are MNHEY and SVGEGT. CDR3 length: 18 residues. V shed 4 bases and J shed 0 bases, with 19 bases lying between them. TCRdb called the 5' RACE reads again in MiXCR, with one record for every CDR3 protein. This sample has some 86,000 distinct CDR3 sequences, with around 27% found just once. The J gene is TRBJ2-1, the V gene TRBV6-2 or TRBV6-3; D is perhaps TRBD1 (7 bases). Sequencing was done on a sample of PBMCs or a T cell subset sorted from them (not recorded which). The sequence came from a man between 18 and 35 years old who had mild COVID-19 (a few samples of this study predate the infection). Cell type and time point are not known. This CDR3 reads CASSSPISQGGSYNEQFF. The CDR3 bases are TGTGCCAGCAGTTCCCCAATATCCCAGGGGGGCTCCTACAATGAGCAGTTCTTC.